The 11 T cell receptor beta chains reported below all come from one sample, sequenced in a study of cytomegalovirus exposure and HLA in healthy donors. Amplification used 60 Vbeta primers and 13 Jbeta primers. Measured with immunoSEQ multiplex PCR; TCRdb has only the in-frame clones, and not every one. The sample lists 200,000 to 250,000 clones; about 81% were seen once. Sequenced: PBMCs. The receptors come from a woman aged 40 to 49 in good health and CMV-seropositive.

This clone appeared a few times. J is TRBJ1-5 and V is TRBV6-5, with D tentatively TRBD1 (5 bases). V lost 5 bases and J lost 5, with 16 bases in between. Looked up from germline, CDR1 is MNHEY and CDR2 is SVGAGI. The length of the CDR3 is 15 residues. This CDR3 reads CASSPFGAFHQPQHF. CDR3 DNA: TGTGCCAGCAGTCCTTTTGGGGCGTTTCATCAGCCCCAGCATTTT.

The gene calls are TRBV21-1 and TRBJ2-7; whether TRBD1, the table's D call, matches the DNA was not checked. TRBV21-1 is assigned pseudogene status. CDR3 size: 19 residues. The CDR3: CASSPLGTGNALKRYEQYF. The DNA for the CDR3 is TGTGCCAGCAGCCCCCTCGGGACAGGGAATGCTTTGAAACGCTACGAGCAGTACTTC.

CDR3 region: CASSLVGTPYGYTF. DNA of the CDR3: TGTGCCAGCAGCTTGGTTGGGACACCGTATGGCTACACCTTC. The chain carries TRBV5-4 and TRBJ1-2, with a tentative D call TRBD1 (6 bases). V was clipped by 0 bases and J by 5 bases, with 11 bases between them. The CDR3 is 14 residues long. Germline CDR1 reads SGHNT; CDR2 reads YYREEE (reference sequence).

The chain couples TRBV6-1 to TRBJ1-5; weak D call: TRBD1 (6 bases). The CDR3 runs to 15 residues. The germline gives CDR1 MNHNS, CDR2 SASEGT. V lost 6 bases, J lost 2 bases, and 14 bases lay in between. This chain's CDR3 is CASRETGVRNQPQHF. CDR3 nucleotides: TGTGCCAGCAGGGAGACAGGCGTTCGCAATCAGCCCCAGCATTTT.

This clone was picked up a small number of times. The CDR3 bases are TGCGCCAGCAGCCATGATACGGGCGGGATCACAGATACGCAGTATTTT. This sequence encodes CASSHDTGGITDTQYF. The chain joins TRBV4-3 to TRBJ2-3, with D possibly matching TRBD2 (6 bases). Trimming cost V 3 bases and J 2 bases, with 15 bases left between them. The CDR3 is made up of 16 amino acids. Germline V gene data show CDR1 as LGHNA and CDR2 as YSLEER.

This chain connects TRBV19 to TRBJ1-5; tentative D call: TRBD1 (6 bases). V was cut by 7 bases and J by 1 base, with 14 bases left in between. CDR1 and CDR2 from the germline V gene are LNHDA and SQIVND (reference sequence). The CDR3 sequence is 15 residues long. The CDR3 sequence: CASKGELFSNQPQHF. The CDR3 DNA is TGTGCCAGTAAGGGGGAGCTTTTCAGCAATCAGCCCCAGCATTTT.

The CDR3 reads CASSSGDSRNYGYTF. Written as DNA, the CDR3 is TGCGCCAGCAGCTCAGGGGACAGTCGAAACTATGGCTACACCTTC. This chain links TRBV4-1 with TRBJ1-2, with 7 bases aligning to TRBD1. The V gene's germline CDR1 is MGHRA and CDR2 YSYEKL. J lost 2 bases, V lost 5 bases, and 8 bases had no gene match. The CDR3 totals 15 residues.

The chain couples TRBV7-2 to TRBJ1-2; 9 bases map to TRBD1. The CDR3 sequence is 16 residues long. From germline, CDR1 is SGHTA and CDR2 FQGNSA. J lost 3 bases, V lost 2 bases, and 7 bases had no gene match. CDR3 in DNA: TGTGCCAGCAGCTTAACATACAGGGGGCTGGACTATGGCTACACCTTC. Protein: CASSLTYRGLDYGYTF.

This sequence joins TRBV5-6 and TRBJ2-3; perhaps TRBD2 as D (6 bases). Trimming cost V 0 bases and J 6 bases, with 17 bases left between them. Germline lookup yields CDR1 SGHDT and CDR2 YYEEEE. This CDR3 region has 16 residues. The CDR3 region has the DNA TGTGCCAGCAGCTTGGGCGGCGGGGACGACTGGGATACGCAGTATTTT. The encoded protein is CASSLGGGDDWDTQYF.

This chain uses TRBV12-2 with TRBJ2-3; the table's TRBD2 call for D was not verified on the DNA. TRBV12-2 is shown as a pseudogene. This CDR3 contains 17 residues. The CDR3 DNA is TGTGCAAGTCGCTTAGTGACTAGCGGGGGGGTCCCAGATACGCAGTATTTT. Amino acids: CASRLVTSGGVPDTQYF.

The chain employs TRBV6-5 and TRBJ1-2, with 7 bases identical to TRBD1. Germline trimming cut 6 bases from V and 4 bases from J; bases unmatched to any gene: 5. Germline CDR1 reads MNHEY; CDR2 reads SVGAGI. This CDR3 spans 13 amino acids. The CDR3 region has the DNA TGTGCCAGCAGCAGGGACAGAGCCTATGGCTACACCTTC. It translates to CASSRDRAYGYTF.